This passage covers 3 T cell receptor beta chains from one sample sequenced in a study of response to subunit inactivated influenza vaccine. One entry per CDR3 protein results from TCRdb running MiXCR on the RT-PCR reads. The sample includes about 480,000 distinct CDR3 sequences, 10% to 15% of them seen just once. The sample in question was PBMCs from blood, obtained 45 days after vaccination. The origin of the receptors is a middle-aged man who received an inactivated influenza vaccine.

As concerns this clonotype: The germline gene is not matched at one end of the junction; a read error may be the cause. V gene TRBV25-1 combines with J gene TRBJ2-1; 7 nucleotides align to TRBD2. This CDR3 spans 14 amino acids. Germline V gene sequence: CDR1 MGHDK, CDR2 SYGVNS. The chain's CDR3 is CASTGLEGIGEHFF. In DNA, the CDR3 is TGTGCCAGCACCGGACTAGAGGGTATAGGTGAGCACTTCTTC. The full variable domain, completed using reference TRBV25-1 and TRBJ2-1, is EADIYQTPRYLVIGTGKKITLECSQTMGHDKMYWYQQDPGMELHLIHYSYGVNSTEKGDLSSESTVSRIRTEHFPLTLESARPSHTSQYLCASTGLEGIGEHFFGPGTRLTVL.

The genes are TRBV12-3 or TRBV12-4 and TRBJ2-7; D is perhaps TRBD2 (5 bases). The germline V and J ends were trimmed by 7 bases and 4 bases, with 14 bases remaining between them. The CDR3 has 13 amino acids. CDR3 amino acids: CASTATSMYEQYF. In DNA, the CDR3 is TGTGCCAGCACCGCAACTAGTATGTACGAGCAGTACTTC.

This clonotype was seen repeatedly, ten times or more. The V and J genes are TRBV19 and TRBJ2-7; TRBD1 agrees at 9 bases. This CDR3 region has 13 residues. CDR1 is LNHDA and CDR2 is SQIVND in the germline V gene (reference sequence). V lost 8 bases and J lost 2; bases outside the gene matches: 4. This CDR3 is CASGRTGAYEQYF. The CDR3 DNA sequence: TGTGCCAGTGGGAGGACAGGGGCCTACGAGCAGTACTTC.